The 18 T cell receptor beta chains below come from one sample, sequenced in a study of T cell repertoires in cytomegalovirus infection. These TCRs' antigens remain unknown. TCRdb re-called the reads through MiXCR, storing one row per CDR3 protein. In the table there are hundreds of thousands of distinct CDR3 sequences, around 31% of which are singletons. Source: cultured CD8+ T cells from PBMCs, taken from culture after CMV antigen stimulation. The receptors were sampled from a human donor in good health (CMV status not recorded). Some clones in this sample may be carry-over from other donors' samples.

The chain uses TRBV11-2 and TRBJ1-2; unclear D gene. The CDR3 is 13 amino acids. The V gene lost 7 bases and the J gene lost 1 base, with 10 bases spanning the gap. The germline V gene has CDR1 SGHAT and CDR2 FQNNGV. The CDR3 region has the DNA TGTGCCAGCACCCTCCCGGGTAACTATGGCTACACCTTC. Encoded protein: CASTLPGNYGYTF.

This clonotype was found a few times. The chain has TRBV7-9 and TRBJ2-7; the match to TRBD2 covers 10 bases. The CDR3 has 15 amino acids. CDR1 is SEHNR, CDR2 FQNEAQ, per germline (reference sequence). V shed 4 bases and J 5 bases; nucleotides not matched to a gene: 8. CDR3 bases: TGTGCCAGCAGCTCCCAGCGGGGGGGCGAACACGAGCAGTACTTC. It yields the protein CASSSQRGGEHEQYF.

The chain employs TRBV12-3 or TRBV12-4 and TRBJ1-4; the D is unclear. V lost 5 bases to trimming and J lost 8 bases, with 9 bases between them. The CDR3 is made up of 12 amino acids. The CDR3 region has the DNA TGTGCCAGCAGTCCTGGGATCGAAAAACTGTTTTTT. Protein product: CASSPGIEKLFF.

This clonotype was seen a handful of times. The chain couples TRBV12-3 or TRBV12-4 to TRBJ1-3; D is undetermined. V gave up 0 bases and J gave up 5 bases, with 11 bases separating them. The CDR3 is 15 amino acids. CDR3 coding DNA: TGTGCCAGCAGTTTAGCCAGCCCGCCGAGAAACACCATATATTTT. It codes for CASSLASPPRNTIYF.

This chain connects TRBV29-1 to TRBJ1-1, with D perhaps TRBD1 (6 bases). CDR1 SQVTM and CDR2 ANQGSEA come from the germline V gene. The CDR3 runs to 18 residues. V dropped 1 base and J dropped 3 bases, with 24 bases sitting between them. This CDR3 is CSVEGDTSGLGTYTEAFF. The CDR3 coding sequence is TGCAGCGTTGAAGGGGACACTAGTGGGCTTGGAACTTACACTGAAGCTTTCTTT.

The genes are TRBV12-3 or TRBV12-4 and TRBJ1-4, with no clear D. The CDR3 consists of 14 residues. V was cut by 6 bases and J by 8 bases, with 16 bases left in between. The CDR3 coding sequence is TGTGCCAGCAGAACGGGCCATCTGAGGGAAAAACTGTTTTTT. Protein sequence: CASRTGHLREKLFF.

The chain employs TRBV4-1 and TRBJ2-1; 8 bases match TRBD2. CDR1 is MGHRA and CDR2 is YSYEKL in the germline V gene. The V segment lost 2 bases and the J segment 9 bases; nucleotides outside the gene matches: 3. This CDR3 is built from 13 residues. CDR3 sequence (DNA): TGCGCCAGCAGCCAACCGGGGGGGCCTGAGCAGTTCTTC. It codes for CASSQPGGPEQFF.

The chain uses TRBV27 and TRBJ2-7, with D perhaps matching TRBD1 or TRBD2 (6 bases each). The germline V and J ends were trimmed by 5 bases and 5 bases, with 13 bases remaining between them. Germline V gene data show CDR1 as MNHEY and CDR2 as SMNVEV (reference sequence). The CDR3 extends over 13 amino acids. CDR3: CASSQGTFNEQYF. The CDR3 coding sequence is TGTGCCAGCAGTCAGGGGACTTTCAACGAGCAGTACTTC.

The chain joins TRBV24-1 to TRBJ2-1; possibly TRBD1 for D (6 bases). The CDR3 runs to 13 residues. V was pared by 8 bases and J by 6 bases, with 13 bases between. The germline gives CDR1 KGHDR, CDR2 SFDVKD. CDR3 residues: CATTWGRGNEQFF. CDR3 in DNA: TGTGCCACCACCTGGGGCAGGGGCAATGAGCAGTTCTTC.

The chain couples TRBV7-6 to TRBJ1-1; D perhaps matches TRBD1 (5 bases). The ends were cut back, 3 bases at V and 2 bases at J, with 19 bases in the middle. The CDR3 loop spans 17 amino acids. Germline values: CDR1 SGHVS, CDR2 FNYEAQ. The CDR3 is CASSFEQELGSNTEAFF. CDR3 nucleotide sequence: TGTGCCAGCAGCTTTGAACAGGAACTAGGGTCCAACACTGAAGCTTTCTTT.

The genes are TRBV7-9 and TRBJ1-5, with D perhaps matching TRBD1 (5 bases). The CDR3 covers 16 residues. The ends were cut back, 5 bases at V and 6 bases at J, with 20 bases in the middle. Germline V gene data show CDR1 as SEHNR and CDR2 as FQNEAQ (reference sequence). The CDR3 loop reads CASSGIEGNNGQPQHF. In nucleotides, the CDR3 is TGTGCCAGCAGCGGGATTGAGGGGAACAATGGTCAGCCCCAGCATTTT.

This clonotype has just a few counts. The chain joins TRBV28 to TRBJ2-7; TRBD1 aligns across 7 bases. Per germline, CDR1 MDHEN and CDR2 SYDVKM. The CDR3 contains 17 residues. The trim removed 4 bases at V and 5 bases at J, leaving 17 bases unmatched. CDR3 sequence reads: CASSSLDPGQLVHEQYF. The CDR3 DNA sequence: TGTGCCAGCAGTTCCCTCGATCCGGGACAGTTGGTCCACGAGCAGTACTTC.

The J gene is TRBJ1-2, the V gene TRBV4-3; possible D gene TRBD1, 5 bases. The CDR3 has 15 residues. The germline V and J ends were trimmed by 0 bases and 5 bases, with 13 bases remaining between them. In germline, CDR1 is LGHNA, CDR2 YSLEER. The CDR3 loop reads CASSQDWGVGYGYTF. The CDR3 DNA sequence: TGCGCCAGCAGCCAAGATTGGGGGGTTGGGTATGGCTACACCTTC.

This clonotype was picked up a small number of times. J is TRBJ2-2 and V is TRBV19; TRBD2 might be the D (5 bases). This CDR3 region has 14 residues. Germline values: CDR1 LNHDA, CDR2 SQIVND (reference sequence). The V end was cut by 3 bases, the J end by 5 bases, with 10 bases between. In nucleotides, the CDR3 is TGTGCCAGTAGTATGAGGCCGGGGACCGGGGAGCTGTTTTTT. It encodes CASSMRPGTGELFF.

In regard to this clonotype: An end of the junction differs from the germline gene, which may be a read error. This chain links TRBV28 with TRBJ2-3; 9 bases are a match to TRBD1. CDR3 size: 17 residues. Germline values: CDR1 MDHEN, CDR2 SYDVKM. In nucleotides, the CDR3 is TGTGCCAGCAGTTTACCCCGGGACAGGGAGTCCAGAGATACGAAGTATTTT. Translating gives CASSLPRDRESRDTKYF.

The chain employs TRBV24-1 and TRBJ1-5, with a possible D match to TRBD1 (5 bases). This CDR3 is 13 amino acids long. V lost 9 bases, J lost 1 base, and 9 bases lay in between. The germline V gene has CDR1 KGHDR and CDR2 SFDVKD. CDR3 in DNA: TGTGCCACCCAGGGTTCGAGCAATCAGCCCCAGCATTTT. Its protein product is CATQGSSNQPQHF.

This clonotype was observed at least ten times. The rearrangement joins TRBV7-6 to TRBJ1-1; weak D call: TRBD1 (6 bases). The CDR3 spans 14 residues. Between the trimmed V and J ends, which lost 3 bases and 2 bases, there was a span of 10 bases. In germline, CDR1 is SGHVS, CDR2 FNYEAQ. DNA for the CDR3: TGTGCCAGCAGCTTCGGGACACCAAACACTGAAGCTTTCTTT. Encoded protein: CASSFGTPNTEAFF.

This clonotype came up a few times. The chain uses TRBV5-4 and TRBJ1-5, with 7 bases lining up with TRBD1. With V trimmed by 4 bases and J by 5 bases, 9 bases remained unmatched. Per the germline V gene, CDR1 is SGHNT and CDR2 is YYREEE (reference sequence). There are 15 residues in the CDR3. CDR3 nucleotide sequence: TGTGCCAGCAGCCGAGGCCAGGGGGTGGATCAGCCCCAGCATTTT. It translates to CASSRGQGVDQPQHF.